The 31 T cell receptor beta chains given below trace back to one sample, sequenced in a study of circulating CD8 cells and anti-PD-1 response in melanoma. TCR libraries were prepared from roughly 15 ng of total RNA with the QIAseq Immune Repertoire TCR panel. A single record per CDR3 protein comes from TCRdb applying MiXCR to the reads. The sample carries several hundred distinct CDR3 sequences, 6% to 8.5% recorded once. Four subsets defined by PD-1 and/or TIGIT were sorted from live CD3+CD8+TCRalphabeta+ cells. The source material was CD8+ T cells from PBMCs, sampled at baseline or after one month of anti-PD-1 therapy (not recorded which). The receptors were sampled from a human donor with melanoma.

By share of the sample, this clonotype is medium-sized (0.01 to 0.1%). V usage is TRBV6-5 and J usage is TRBJ2-7; D might be TRBD1 or TRBD2, each matching 6 bases. Germline V gene lookup returns CDR1 MNHEY and CDR2 SVGAGI. The CDR3 consists of 16 residues. The ends were cut back, 6 bases at V and 3 bases at J, with 21 bases in the middle. The DNA for the CDR3 is TGTGCCAGCAGCTCGCTAGTGGAAGGGGGGATCTACGAGCAGTACTTC. It encodes CASSSLVEGGIYEQYF.

By proportion, this clonotype is large. V gene TRBV28 combines with J gene TRBJ2-7; TRBD1 agrees at 9 bases. The CDR3 length is 13 residues. J was trimmed by 3 bases and V by 8 bases; bases with no gene match: 5. Germline CDR1 and CDR2: MDHEN and SYDVKM. The CDR3 sequence is CASSPGQGYEQYF. The CDR3 region has the DNA TGTGCCAGCTCCCCGGGACAGGGCTACGAGCAGTACTTC.

This clonotype showed up just a few times. This sequence may be a read error, since a much larger clone differs from it by one base. The chain employs TRBV27 and TRBJ2-5, with D tentatively TRBD2 (6 bases). The CDR3 loop spans 13 amino acids. The germline V gene has CDR1 MNHEY and CDR2 SMNVEV (reference sequence). Trimming shortened V by 5 bases and J by 5 bases, and 12 bases separated the two germline ends. The CDR3 is CASSRGRRETQYF. The CDR3, as DNA: TGTGCCAGCAGTCGGGGGAGGAGGGAGACCCAGTACTTC.

This clonotype is categorized as large (0.1 to 1%). The chain links TRBV2 to TRBJ1-1; no definite D call. Germline CDR1 reads SNHLY; CDR2 reads FYNNEI. Trimming took 4 bases from V and 0 from J, leaving 18 bases between them. The CDR3 runs 17 residues. CDR3 nucleotides: TGTGCCAGCAGTGGCCTCCGGACCCGGACCATGAACACTGAAGCTTTCTTT. Translated, it gives CASSGLRTRTMNTEAFF.

In this sample, this clonotype is medium-sized. A read error may be the cause here, since a much bigger clone is one base away. The chain employs TRBV2 and TRBJ2-7; D not resolved. This CDR3 comprises 14 residues. The germline V gene encodes CDR1 SNHLY and CDR2 FYNNEI. V was cut by 6 bases and J by 0 bases, with 12 bases left in between. The CDR3 loop is CASSQVQSSYEQYF. CDR3 DNA: TGTGCCAGCAGCCAGGTCCAAAGCTCCTACGAGCAGTACTTC.

This clonotype is labeled large. The chain employs TRBV28 and TRBJ2-3; D is perhaps TRBD2 (5 bases). The germline V and J ends were trimmed by 3 bases and 3 bases, with 10 bases remaining between them. The CDR3 has 14 residues. The germline CDR1 and CDR2 sequences are MDHEN and SYDVKM. CDR3 sequence (DNA): TGTGCCAGCAGTTTCCAGCGGAGGACAGATACGCAGTATTTT. It yields the protein CASSFQRRTDTQYF.

This clonotype is large by share. The chain recombines TRBV28 with TRBJ1-6; tentative D call: TRBD1 (5 bases). This CDR3 has 15 residues. Trimming took 3 bases from V and 4 from J, leaving 10 bases between them. Germline assignment: CDR1 MDHEN and CDR2 SYDVKM. CDR3 amino acids: CASSLLEGYNSPLHF. DNA for the CDR3: TGTGCCAGCAGTTTGTTGGAGGGGTATAATTCACCCCTCCACTTT. The full variable domain, rest sourced from reference TRBV28 and TRBJ1-6, is DVKVTQSSRYLVKRTGEKVFLECVQDMDHENMFWYRQDPGLGLRLIYFSYDVKMKEKGDIPEGYSVSREKKERFSLILESASTNQTSMYLCASSLLEGYNSPLHFGNGTRLTVT.

By proportion, this clonotype is large. The gene calls are TRBV20-1 and TRBJ2-7; 7 nucleotides agree with TRBD2. With V trimmed by 1 base and J by 2 bases, 2 bases remained unmatched. There are 13 residues in the CDR3. Germline CDR1 DFQATT, CDR2 SNEGSKA (reference sequence). The chain's CDR3 is CSARGLAPYEQYF. CDR3 DNA: TGCAGTGCTAGAGGACTAGCTCCCTACGAGCAGTACTTC.

The chain is built from TRBV30 and TRBJ2-7, with D possibly matching TRBD1 (6 bases). V was pared by 0 bases and J by 2 bases, with 8 bases between. This CDR3 has 13 residues. Looked up from germline, CDR1 is GTSNPN and CDR2 is SVGIG (reference sequence). This chain's CDR3 is CAWSVAGAYEQYF. CDR3 DNA: TGTGCCTGGAGTGTAGCAGGGGCCTACGAGCAGTACTTC.

In this sample, this clonotype is large. It is unclear where the CDR3 begins or ends on the DNA, so no DNA is shown, and the CDR3 is as TCRdb lists it. The chain is built from TRBV28 and TRBJ2-2; TRBD1 was called by the table and not checked on the DNA. Germline CDR1 MDHEN, CDR2 SYDVKM. The CDR3 sequence runs 24 residues, both termini included. The CDR3 sequence is CASTNQTSMYLCASSFRGTGELFF.

This clonotype is judged large. This chain uses TRBV19 with TRBJ2-6; 9 positions match TRBD1. This CDR3 comprises 20 residues. The J segment lost 2 bases and the V segment lost 7 bases, leaving 18 bases of the junction unmatched. Germline V gene sequence: CDR1 LNHDA, CDR2 SQIVND (reference sequence). The CDR3 is CASTYKVPGQGGPGANVLTF. Written as DNA, the CDR3 is TGTGCCAGTACCTATAAGGTTCCGGGACAGGGTGGGCCTGGGGCCAACGTCCTGACTTTC. The full variable domain, rest sourced from reference TRBV19 and TRBJ2-6, is DGGITQSPKYLFRKEGQNVTLSCEQNLNHDAMYWYRQDPGQGLRLIYYSQIVNDFQKGDIAEGYSVSREKKESFPLTVTSAQKNPTAFYLCASTYKVPGQGGPGANVLTFGAGSRLTVL.

In its sample, this clonotype ranks as medium-sized. This chain uses TRBV6-2 or TRBV6-3 with TRBJ2-7; the D gene could be TRBD1 or TRBD2 (5 bases each). Trimming pared 6 bases from V and 4 bases from J, leaving 16 bases between. From germline, CDR1 is MNHEY and CDR2 SVGEGT. The CDR3 is 14 amino acids. The CDR3 DNA reads as TGTGCCAGCAGCCAAGAGGACGGGGCTTACGAGCAGTACTTC. It is translated as CASSQEDGAYEQYF.

Worth noting for this clonotype: This may be a read error: a much more frequent sequence differs by one nucleotide. V and J are TRBV19 and TRBJ2-2; D remains ambiguous. CDR3 length: 14 residues. Germline CDR1 LNHDA, CDR2 SQIVND (reference sequence). The DNA of the CDR3 is TGTGCCAATAGTCTCGTCTGGGGTACCGGGGAGCTGTTTTTT. This translates into CANSLVWGTGELFF.

This clonotype is categorized as large. The chain links TRBV20-1 to TRBJ2-3; 14 bases line up with TRBD2. Germline V lookup: CDR1 DFQATT, CDR2 SNEGSKA (reference sequence). V gave up 2 bases and J gave up 0 bases; unmatched junction bases: 13. CDR3 length: 20 amino acids. The CDR3 bases are TGCAGTGCTAGACCCCCTGGACTAGCGGGAGGTACCACTAGCACAGATACGCAGTATTTT. Its protein is CSARPPGLAGGTTSTDTQYF.

Sample share makes this clonotype large (0.1 to 1%). J is TRBJ2-7 and V is TRBV28; 7 nucleotides align to TRBD1. J gave up 6 bases and V 4 bases, and 15 bases lay outside the gene matches. This CDR3 spans 16 amino acids. Germline V gives CDR1 MDHEN, CDR2 SYDVKM. CDR3 nucleotide sequence: TGTGCCAGCAGTTCCCATTTGACAGGGAAAGGTTTCGAGCAGTACTTC. Amino acid sequence: CASSSHLTGKGFEQYF.

This clonotype is classed as large. This rearrangement joins TRBV20-1 to TRBJ2-7; TRBD2 matches 7 bases. Germline V gives CDR1 DFQATT, CDR2 SNEGSKA (reference sequence). This CDR3 has 15 amino acids. The junction had 9 bases not matched to a gene; V was cut back by 0 bases and J by 4 bases. Here the CDR3 reads CSARDVAGVGYEQYF. The DNA for the CDR3 is TGCAGTGCTAGAGATGTTGCGGGAGTTGGTTACGAGCAGTACTTC.

This sequence joins TRBV28 and TRBJ2-3; 10 bases agree with TRBD2. The J segment lost 6 bases and the V segment lost 4 bases, leaving 7 bases of the junction unmatched. CDR3 length equals 15 residues. Germline CDR1 is MDHEN and CDR2 is SYDVKM. CDR3 region: CASSSRLAGADTQYF. The CDR3 coding sequence is TGTGCCAGCAGTTCCCGGCTAGCGGGAGCCGATACGCAGTATTTT.

This clonotype is classed as large (0.1 to 1%). V and J are TRBV28 and TRBJ2-3; TRBD1 might be the D (6 bases). This CDR3 is 15 amino acids long. Germline CDR1 MDHEN, CDR2 SYDVKM. Trimming took off 2 bases at V and 2 bases at J, with 11 bases between the two ends. CDR3 nucleotides: TGTGCCAGCAGTTTAGAGGGGGACAACACAGATACGCAGTATTTT. It translates to CASSLEGDNTDTQYF.

This clonotype is large (0.1 to 1%) by share. This chain connects TRBV28 to TRBJ2-7, with 10 bases aligning to TRBD2. The germline V gene has CDR1 MDHEN and CDR2 SYDVKM. There are 15 residues in the CDR3. Unmatched junction bases numbered 3, after V lost 3 bases and J lost 1 base. As DNA, the CDR3 is TGTGCCAGCAGTTTTTTAGCGGGAGGTTCCTACGAGCAGTACTTC. Protein sequence: CASSFLAGGSYEQYF.

This clonotype rates as medium-sized. The chain uses TRBV24-1 and TRBJ2-1; D ambiguous. The CDR3 has 11 residues. Germline assignment: CDR1 KGHDR and CDR2 SFDVKD. V was clipped by 5 bases and J by 6 bases, with 4 bases between them. This CDR3 is CATSAGNEQFF. The CDR3 DNA reads as TGTGCCACCAGTGCGGGCAATGAGCAGTTCTTC.

This clonotype qualifies as medium-sized. V usage is TRBV28 and J usage is TRBJ2-7; 9 bases map to TRBD2. The CDR3 covers 15 residues. V dropped 5 bases and J dropped 7; count of bases not matched to a gene: 12. Germline assignment: CDR1 MDHEN and CDR2 SYDVKM. The CDR3 here is CASSLQLAGASEQYF. DNA of the CDR3: TGTGCCAGCAGTCTCCAACTAGCGGGTGCGAGTGAGCAGTACTTC.

This clonotype counts as medium-sized. The rearrangement links TRBV7-2 to TRBJ2-3; no firm D call. The germline gives CDR1 SGHTA, CDR2 FQGNSA. Trimming removed 6 bases at V and 2 bases at J, with 12 bases between. CDR3 length: 14 amino acids. The CDR3 nucleotides read TGTGCCAGCAGTCACTCCCGGACCACAGATACGCAGTATTTT. This gives the protein CASSHSRTTDTQYF.

Details on this clonotype: It may be a read error: a sequence one base away is much more abundant. The J gene is TRBJ2-3, the V gene TRBV7-2; 11 bases map to TRBD2. The ends lost 5 bases at V and 4 bases at J; junction bases unmatched: 2. CDR1 and CDR2 (germline): SGHTA, FQGNSA. The CDR3 covers 14 residues. The CDR3 DNA reads TGTGCCAGCAGCAAGGGACTAGCGGCAGATACGCAGTATTTT. It specifies CASSKGLAADTQYF.

The V and J genes are TRBV5-4 and TRBJ2-7, with D perhaps TRBD1 (6 bases). The germline V and J ends were trimmed by 3 bases and 3 bases, with 16 bases remaining between them. The CDR3 covers 15 residues. Germline assignment: CDR1 SGHNT and CDR2 YYREEE (reference sequence). CDR3 DNA sequence: TGTGCCAGCAGCTCGCAGGGGTCGGCTTTCTACGAGCAGTACTTC. This encodes CASSSQGSAFYEQYF.

About this clonotype itself: One base away lies a much larger clone, so this may be a sequencing read error. The chain couples TRBV28 to TRBJ2-1, with D possibly matching TRBD1 (5 bases). The CDR3 consists of 13 residues. Germline CDR1 reads MDHEN; CDR2 reads SYDVKM. CDR3 amino acids: CASSFDSDMRQLF. The CDR3 nucleotides are TGTGCCAGCAGCTTCGACAGTGACATGAGGCAGCTCTTC.

This clonotype is deemed medium-sized. The chain employs TRBV6-2 or TRBV6-3 and TRBJ2-3; 8 nucleotides match TRBD2. Trimming cost V 5 bases and J 10 bases; bases outside gene matches: 11. CDR1 is MNHEY and CDR2 is SVGEGT in the germline V gene. CDR3 length: 14 residues. DNA for the CDR3: TGTGCCAGCAGTCACAACGGGGGGGCGAGCGCGCAGTATTTT. This gives the protein CASSHNGGASAQYF.

For this clonotype: A read error is likely here: a far larger clone is one base away. Written as DNA, the CDR3 is TGTGCCAGCCTAGCGGGAGATCATAATGAGCAGTACTTC. It specifies CASLAGDHNEQYF. The rearrangement uses TRBV28 and TRBJ2-7; 10 positions agree with TRBD2. After removal of 8 bases from V and 7 bases from J, the junction contained 8 bases not matched to a gene. The CDR3 spans 13 residues. The V gene's germline CDR1 is MDHEN and CDR2 SYDVKM.

In its sample, this clonotype is medium-sized. This chain links TRBV23-1 with TRBJ2-1; 7 bases match TRBD2. TRBV23-1 is an ORF; its function is uncertain. The CDR3 spans 15 residues. The V gene end was trimmed by 2 bases and the J gene end by 8 bases; junction bases not matched to a gene: 9. CDR3 loop: CASSQGGDLTHEQFF. CDR3 bases: TGCGCCAGCAGTCAAGGGGGGGACCTTACCCATGAGCAGTTCTTC.

This clonotype is judged medium-sized. The chain employs TRBV20-1 and TRBJ2-1; 11 bases map to TRBD2. The germline CDR1 and CDR2 sequences are DFQATT and SNEGSKA (reference sequence). The CDR3 totals 12 residues. Trimming cost V 6 bases and J 8 bases; bases outside gene matches: 3. The CDR3, as DNA: TGCAGTGCGGGACTAGCGGAGTATGAGCAGTTCTTC. This encodes CSAGLAEYEQFF.

In its sample, this clonotype is large. This chain joins TRBV27 and TRBJ1-1; TRBD1 matches at 8 bases. This CDR3 has 15 residues. Germline lookup yields CDR1 MNHEY and CDR2 SMNVEV (reference sequence). The ends lost 1 base at V and 7 bases at J; junction bases unmatched: 8. The chain's CDR3 is CASSLYPGGGGEAFF. The DNA of the CDR3 is TGTGCCAGCAGTTTATACCCAGGGGGCGGCGGTGAAGCTTTCTTT.

Details on this clonotype: The junction differs from germline at one of its ends, possibly a read error. The V gene is TRBV24-1, the J gene TRBJ2-1, with D possibly matching TRBD2 (6 bases). The CDR3 consists of 13 residues. Per germline, CDR1 KGHDR and CDR2 SFDVKD. Here the CDR3 reads CATGDLSGEEQFF. CDR3 DNA sequence: TGTGCCACCGGTGATTTGTCGGGGGAGGAGCAGTTCTTC.